This T cell receptor (beta chain) was obtained from a study of cytotoxic CD8 clonotypes in ibrutinib-treated CLL. Whole-study context: The group held 11 relapsed/refractory and fewer than 16 treatment-naive patients, with roughly 17 IGHV unmutated. The sample average was 255,043 productive templates and 94,082 productive rearrangements. Whole-study results and caveats: Clonality (at baseline) was higher than in age-matched healthy donors and tracked circulating CD8+ T-cell counts.

Remarks on this clone: What it binds is not known.

Depths of 1 in 200,000 to 1 in 1 million T cells were the sequencing target. Sequenced by immunoSEQ multiplex PCR; TCRdb stores in-frame clones only, minus some. The table records 27,000 or so clones, around 85% of them present only once. The germline gives CDR1 SNHLY, CDR2 FYNNEI. The J segment lost 3 bases and the V segment lost 2 bases, leaving 12 bases of the junction unmatched. The CDR3 spans 18 residues. The input for sequencing was PBMCs, taken after 24 months of ibrutinib treatment. This receptor was taken from a human donor with chronic lymphocytic leukemia. This chain connects TRBV2 to TRBJ2-3, with TRBD2 matching 9 bases. CDR3 sequence: CASSELGLAGTQTDTQYF. The CDR3 DNA sequence: TGTGCCAGCAGTGAATTGGGGCTAGCGGGGACCCAGACAGATACGCAGTATTTT.